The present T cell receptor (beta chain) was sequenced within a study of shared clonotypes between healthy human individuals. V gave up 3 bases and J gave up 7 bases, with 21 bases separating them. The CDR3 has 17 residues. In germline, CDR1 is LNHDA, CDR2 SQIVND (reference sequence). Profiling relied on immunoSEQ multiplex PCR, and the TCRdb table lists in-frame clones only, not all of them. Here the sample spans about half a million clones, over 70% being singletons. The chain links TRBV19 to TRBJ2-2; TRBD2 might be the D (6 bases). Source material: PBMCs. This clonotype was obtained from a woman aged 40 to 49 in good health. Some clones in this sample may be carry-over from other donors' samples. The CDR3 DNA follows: TGTGCCAGTAGTATGAGCGGGTGGTTAGACGGTAACGGGGAGCTGTTTTTT. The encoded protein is CASSMSGWLDGNGELFF.